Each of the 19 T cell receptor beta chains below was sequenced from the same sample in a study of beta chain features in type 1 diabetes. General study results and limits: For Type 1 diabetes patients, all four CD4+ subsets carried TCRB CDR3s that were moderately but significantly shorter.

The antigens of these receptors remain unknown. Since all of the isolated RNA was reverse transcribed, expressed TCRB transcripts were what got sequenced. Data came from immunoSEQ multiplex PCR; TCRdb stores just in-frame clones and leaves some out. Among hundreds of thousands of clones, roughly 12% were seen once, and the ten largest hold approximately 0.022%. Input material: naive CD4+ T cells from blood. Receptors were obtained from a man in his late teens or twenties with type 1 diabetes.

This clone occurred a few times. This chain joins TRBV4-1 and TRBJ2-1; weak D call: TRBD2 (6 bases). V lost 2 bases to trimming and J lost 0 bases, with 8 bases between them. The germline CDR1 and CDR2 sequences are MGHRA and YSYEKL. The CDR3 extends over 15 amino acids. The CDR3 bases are TGCGCCAGCAGCCAACAGCGGGTCTCCTACAATGAGCAGTTCTTC. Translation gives CASSQQRVSYNEQFF.

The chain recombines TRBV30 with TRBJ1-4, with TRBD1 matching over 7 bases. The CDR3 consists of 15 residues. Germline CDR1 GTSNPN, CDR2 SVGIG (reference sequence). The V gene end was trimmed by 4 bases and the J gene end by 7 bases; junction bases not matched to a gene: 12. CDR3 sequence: CAWNDQQGLGEKLFF. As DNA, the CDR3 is TGTGCCTGGAATGACCAACAGGGGTTAGGTGAAAAACTGTTTTTT.

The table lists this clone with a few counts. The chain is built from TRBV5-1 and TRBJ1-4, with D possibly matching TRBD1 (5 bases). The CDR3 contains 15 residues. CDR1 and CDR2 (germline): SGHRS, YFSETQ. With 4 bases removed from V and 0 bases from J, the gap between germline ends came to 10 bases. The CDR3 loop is CASSLDTATNEKLFF. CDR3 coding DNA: TGCGCCAGCAGCCTGGACACCGCAACTAATGAAAAACTGTTTTTT.

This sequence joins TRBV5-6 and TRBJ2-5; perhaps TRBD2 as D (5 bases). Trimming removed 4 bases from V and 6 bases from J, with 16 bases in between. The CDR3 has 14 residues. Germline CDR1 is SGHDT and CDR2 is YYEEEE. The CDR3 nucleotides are TGTGCCAGCAGCCTAGGACTGTCTCGGCAGACCCAGTACTTC. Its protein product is CASSLGLSRQTQYF. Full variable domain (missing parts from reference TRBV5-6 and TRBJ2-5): DAGVTQSPTHLIKTRGQQVTLRCSPKSGHDTVSWYQQALGQGPQFIFQYYEEEERQRGNFPDRFSGHQFPNYSSELNVNALLLGDSALYLCASSLGLSRQTQYFGPGTRLLVL.

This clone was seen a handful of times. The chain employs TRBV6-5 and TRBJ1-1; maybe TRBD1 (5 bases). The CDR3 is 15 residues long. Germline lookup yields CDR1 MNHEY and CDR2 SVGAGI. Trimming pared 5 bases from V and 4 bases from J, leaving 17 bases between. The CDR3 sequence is CASSRVADGGTEAFF. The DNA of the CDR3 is TGTGCCAGCAGTAGAGTGGCTGACGGGGGCACTGAAGCTTTCTTT.

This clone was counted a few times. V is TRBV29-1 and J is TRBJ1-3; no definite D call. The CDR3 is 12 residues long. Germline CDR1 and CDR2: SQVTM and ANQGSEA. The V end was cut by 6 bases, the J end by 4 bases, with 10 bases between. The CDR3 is CSVGLGGNTIYF. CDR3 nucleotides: TGCAGCGTGGGATTAGGGGGAAACACCATATATTTT.

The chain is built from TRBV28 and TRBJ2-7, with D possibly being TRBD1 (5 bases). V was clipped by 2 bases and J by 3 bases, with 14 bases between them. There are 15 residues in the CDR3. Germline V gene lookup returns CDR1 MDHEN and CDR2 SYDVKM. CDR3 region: CASSLGGAQVYEQYF. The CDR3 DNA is TGTGCCAGCAGTTTAGGTGGGGCGCAGGTCTACGAGCAGTACTTC.

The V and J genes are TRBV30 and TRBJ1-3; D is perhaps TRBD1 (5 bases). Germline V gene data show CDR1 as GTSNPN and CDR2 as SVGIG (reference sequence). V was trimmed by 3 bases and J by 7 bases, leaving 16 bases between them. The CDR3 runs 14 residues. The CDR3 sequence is CAWRGLGLGNTIYF. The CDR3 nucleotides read TGTGCCTGGAGGGGCTTGGGGCTCGGGAACACCATATATTTT.

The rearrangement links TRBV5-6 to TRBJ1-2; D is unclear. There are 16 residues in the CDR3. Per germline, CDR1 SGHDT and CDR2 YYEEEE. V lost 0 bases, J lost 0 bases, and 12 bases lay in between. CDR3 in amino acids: CASSLAGFSTNYGYTF. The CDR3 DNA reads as TGTGCCAGCAGCTTGGCCGGGTTCTCCACTAACTATGGCTACACCTTC.

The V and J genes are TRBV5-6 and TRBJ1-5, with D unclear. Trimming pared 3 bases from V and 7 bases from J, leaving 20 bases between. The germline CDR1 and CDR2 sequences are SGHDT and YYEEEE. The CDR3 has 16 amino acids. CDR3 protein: CASSSLAEYPGQPQHF. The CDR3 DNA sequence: TGTGCCAGCAGCTCCCTCGCGGAGTACCCCGGACAGCCCCAGCATTTT.

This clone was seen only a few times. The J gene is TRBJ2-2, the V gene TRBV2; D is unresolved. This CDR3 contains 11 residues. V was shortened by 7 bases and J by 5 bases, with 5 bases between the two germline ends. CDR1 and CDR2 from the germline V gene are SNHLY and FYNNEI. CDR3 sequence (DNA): TGTGCCAGCATTCTAACCGGGGAGCTGTTTTTT. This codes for CASILTGELFF.

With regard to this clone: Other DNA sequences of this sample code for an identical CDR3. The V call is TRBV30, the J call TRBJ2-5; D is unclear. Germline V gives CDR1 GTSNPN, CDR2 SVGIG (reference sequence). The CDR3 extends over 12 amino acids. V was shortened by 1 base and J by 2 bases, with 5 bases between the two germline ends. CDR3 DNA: TGTGCCTGGAGTGGTGGTCAAGAGACCCAGTACTTC. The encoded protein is CAWSGGQETQYF. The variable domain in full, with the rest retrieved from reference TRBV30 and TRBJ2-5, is SQTIHQWPATLVQPVGSPLSLECTVEGTSNPNLYWYRQAAGRGLQLLFYSVGIGQISSEVPQNLSASRPQDRQFILSSKKLLLSDSGFYLCAWSGGQETQYFGPGTRLLVL.

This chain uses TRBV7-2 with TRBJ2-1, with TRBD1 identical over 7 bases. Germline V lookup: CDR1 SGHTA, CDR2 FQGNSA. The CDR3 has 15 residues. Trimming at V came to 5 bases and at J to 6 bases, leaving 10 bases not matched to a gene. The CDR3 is CASSIGTAPFNEQFF. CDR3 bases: TGTGCCAGCAGCATCGGGACAGCCCCATTCAATGAGCAGTTCTTC.

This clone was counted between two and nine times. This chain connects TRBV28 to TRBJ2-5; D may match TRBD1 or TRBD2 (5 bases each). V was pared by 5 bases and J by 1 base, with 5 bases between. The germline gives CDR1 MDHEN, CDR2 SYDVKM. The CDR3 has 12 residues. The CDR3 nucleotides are TGTGCCAGCAGTGGGGGCCAAGAGACCCAGTACTTC. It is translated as CASSGGQETQYF.

The CDR3 loop is CAWSGGYPEQFF. CDR3 DNA: TGTGCCTGGAGTGGCGGATACCCCGAGCAGTTCTTC. The chain is built from TRBV30 and TRBJ2-1, with unresolved D. Per the germline V gene, CDR1 is GTSNPN and CDR2 is SVGIG (reference sequence). The CDR3 extends over 12 amino acids. Trimming took off 1 base at V and 10 bases at J, with 11 bases between the two ends.

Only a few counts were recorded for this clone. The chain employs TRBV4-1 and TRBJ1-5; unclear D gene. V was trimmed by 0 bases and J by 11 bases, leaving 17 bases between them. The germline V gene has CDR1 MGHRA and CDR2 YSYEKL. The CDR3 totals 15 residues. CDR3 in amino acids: CASSQEGIPRSAQHF. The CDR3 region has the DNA TGCGCCAGCAGCCAAGAGGGGATCCCCAGGAGTGCCCAGCATTTT.

The CDR3 DNA is TGTGCCAGTAGTATGCTAGCGGGGGCCGCGAACACCGGGGAGCTGTTTTTT. Translating gives CASSMLAGAANTGELFF. The V call is TRBV19, the J call TRBJ2-2, with 10 bases that match TRBD2. Losses at the gene ends were 3 bases for V and 0 bases for J; bases not matched to a gene: 4. The CDR3 totals 17 residues. The germline gives CDR1 LNHDA, CDR2 SQIVND (reference sequence). The variable domain in full, completed from reference TRBV19 and TRBJ2-2, reads DGGITQSPKYLFRKEGQNVTLSCEQNLNHDAMYWYRQDPGQGLRLIYYSQIVNDFQKGDIAEGYSVSREKKESFPLTVTSAQKNPTAFYLCASSMLAGAANTGELFFGEGSRLTVL.

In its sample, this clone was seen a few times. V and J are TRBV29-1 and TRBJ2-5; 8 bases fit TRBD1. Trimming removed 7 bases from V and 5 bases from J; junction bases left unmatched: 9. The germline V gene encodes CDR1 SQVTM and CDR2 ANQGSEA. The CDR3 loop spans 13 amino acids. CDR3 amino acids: CSGYRGSGETQYF. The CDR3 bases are TGCAGCGGGTACAGGGGGTCGGGGGAGACCCAGTACTTC.

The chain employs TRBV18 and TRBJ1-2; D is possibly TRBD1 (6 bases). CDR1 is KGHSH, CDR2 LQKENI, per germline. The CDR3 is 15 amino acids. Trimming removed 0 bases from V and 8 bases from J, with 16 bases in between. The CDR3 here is CASSPPPQGIRGYTF. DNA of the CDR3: TGTGCCAGCTCACCACCGCCTCAGGGGATACGAGGCTACACCTTC.